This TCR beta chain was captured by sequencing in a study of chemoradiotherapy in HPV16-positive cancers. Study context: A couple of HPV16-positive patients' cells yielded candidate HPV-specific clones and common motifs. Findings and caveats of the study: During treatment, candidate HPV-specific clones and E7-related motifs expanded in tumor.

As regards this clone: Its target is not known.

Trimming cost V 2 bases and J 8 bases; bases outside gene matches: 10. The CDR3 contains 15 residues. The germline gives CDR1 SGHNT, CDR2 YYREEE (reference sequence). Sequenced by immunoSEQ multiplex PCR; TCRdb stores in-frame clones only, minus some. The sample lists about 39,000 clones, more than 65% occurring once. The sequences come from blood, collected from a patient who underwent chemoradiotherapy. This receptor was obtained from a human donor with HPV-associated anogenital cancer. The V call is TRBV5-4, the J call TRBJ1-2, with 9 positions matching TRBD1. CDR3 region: CASSLPPGQGTGYTF. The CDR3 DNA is TGTGCCAGCAGCTTACCACCGGGACAGGGAACGGGCTACACCTTC.